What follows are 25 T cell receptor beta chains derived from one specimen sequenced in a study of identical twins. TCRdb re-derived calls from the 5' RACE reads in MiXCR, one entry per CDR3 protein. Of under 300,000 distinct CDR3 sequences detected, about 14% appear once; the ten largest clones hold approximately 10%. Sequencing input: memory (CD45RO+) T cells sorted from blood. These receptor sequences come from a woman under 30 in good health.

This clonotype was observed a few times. The CDR3 loop is CASSLVKGLTEQYF. The CDR3 coding sequence is TGTGCCAGCAGCTTAGTGAAGGGTTTAACCGAGCAGTACTTC. This chain uses TRBV7-2 with TRBJ2-7; D not resolved. Looked up from germline, CDR1 is SGHTA and CDR2 is FQGNSA. The CDR3 has 14 amino acids. Trimming pared 1 base from V and 6 bases from J, leaving 13 bases between.

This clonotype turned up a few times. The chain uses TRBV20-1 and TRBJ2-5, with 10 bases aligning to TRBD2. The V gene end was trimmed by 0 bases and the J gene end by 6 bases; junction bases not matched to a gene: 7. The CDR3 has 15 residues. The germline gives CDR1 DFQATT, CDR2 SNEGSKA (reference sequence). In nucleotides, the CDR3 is TGCAGTGCTAGAGATCCTAGCGGGAGTATGAAGACCCAGTACTTC. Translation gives CSARDPSGSMKTQYF.

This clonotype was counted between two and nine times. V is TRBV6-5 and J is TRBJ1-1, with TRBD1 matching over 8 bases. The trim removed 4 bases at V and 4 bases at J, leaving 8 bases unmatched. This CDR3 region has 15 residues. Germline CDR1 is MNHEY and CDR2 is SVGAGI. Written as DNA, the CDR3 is TGTGCCAGCAGTTCCCAAAGTCAGGGGGCCACTGAAGCTTTCTTT. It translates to CASSSQSQGATEAFF.

The CDR3 nucleotides read TGCAGTGCCCCGTCGGACTTTGCGGATACGCAGTATTTT. It codes for CSAPSDFADTQYF. This chain connects TRBV20-1 to TRBJ2-3; possible D gene TRBD2, 5 bases. V was clipped by 6 bases and J by 6 bases, with 16 bases between them. The length of the CDR3 is 13 residues. Germline values: CDR1 DFQATT, CDR2 SNEGSKA (reference sequence).

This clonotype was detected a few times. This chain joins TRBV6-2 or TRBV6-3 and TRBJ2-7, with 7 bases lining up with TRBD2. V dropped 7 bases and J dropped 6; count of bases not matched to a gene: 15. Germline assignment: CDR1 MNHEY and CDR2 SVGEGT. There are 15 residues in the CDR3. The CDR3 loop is CASTKGLRGSPEQYF. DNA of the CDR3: TGTGCCAGCACCAAGGGGCTTCGCGGGAGCCCCGAGCAGTACTTC.

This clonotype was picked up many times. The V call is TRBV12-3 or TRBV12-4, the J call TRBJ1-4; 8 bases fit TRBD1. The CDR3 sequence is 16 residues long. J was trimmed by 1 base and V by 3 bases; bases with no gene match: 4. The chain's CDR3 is CASSFNTGGTNEKLFF. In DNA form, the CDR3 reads TGTGCCAGCAGTTTCAATACAGGGGGAACTAATGAAAAACTGTTTTTT.

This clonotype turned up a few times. The CDR3 DNA reads TGTGCCAGCAGCTTAAATCCGGGGGGGGCCGGGGAGCTGTTTTTT. This codes for CASSLNPGGAGELFF. This sequence joins TRBV7-3 and TRBJ2-2; 8 bases line up with TRBD2. The CDR3 totals 15 residues. The germline V gene encodes CDR1 SGHTA and CDR2 FQGTGA. The trim removed 1 base at V and 6 bases at J, leaving 4 bases unmatched.

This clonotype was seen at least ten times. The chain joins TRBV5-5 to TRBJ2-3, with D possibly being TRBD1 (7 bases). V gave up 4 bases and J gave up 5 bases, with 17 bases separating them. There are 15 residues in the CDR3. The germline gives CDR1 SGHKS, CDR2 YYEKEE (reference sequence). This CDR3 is CASSADRAGGDTQYF. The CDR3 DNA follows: TGTGCCAGCAGCGCCGACAGGGCCGGGGGAGATACGCAGTATTTT.

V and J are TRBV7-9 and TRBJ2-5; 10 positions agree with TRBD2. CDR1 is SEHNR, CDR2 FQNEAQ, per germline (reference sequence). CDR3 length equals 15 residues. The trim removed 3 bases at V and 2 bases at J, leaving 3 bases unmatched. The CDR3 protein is CASSFPLAGQETQYF. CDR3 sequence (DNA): TGTGCCAGCAGCTTCCCACTAGCGGGACAAGAGACCCAGTACTTC.

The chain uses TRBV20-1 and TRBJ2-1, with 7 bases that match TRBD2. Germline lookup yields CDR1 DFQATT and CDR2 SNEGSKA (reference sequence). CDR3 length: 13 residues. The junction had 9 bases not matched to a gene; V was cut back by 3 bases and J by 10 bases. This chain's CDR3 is CSARGRGVWEQFF. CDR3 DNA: TGCAGTGCTAGGGGACGGGGGGTATGGGAGCAGTTCTTC.

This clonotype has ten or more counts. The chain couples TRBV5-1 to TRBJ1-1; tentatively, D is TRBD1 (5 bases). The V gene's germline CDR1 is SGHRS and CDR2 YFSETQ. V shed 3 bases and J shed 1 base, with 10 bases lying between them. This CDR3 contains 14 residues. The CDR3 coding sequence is TGCGCCAGCAGCTCCGGGGGGAGGAACACTGAAGCTTTCTTT. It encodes CASSSGGRNTEAFF. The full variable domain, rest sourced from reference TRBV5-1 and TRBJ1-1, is KAGVTQTPRYLIKTRGQQVTLSCSPISGHRSVSWYQQTPGQGLQFLFEYFSETQRNKGNFPGRFSGRQFSNSRSEMNVSTLELGDSALYLCASSSGGRNTEAFFGQGTRLTVV.

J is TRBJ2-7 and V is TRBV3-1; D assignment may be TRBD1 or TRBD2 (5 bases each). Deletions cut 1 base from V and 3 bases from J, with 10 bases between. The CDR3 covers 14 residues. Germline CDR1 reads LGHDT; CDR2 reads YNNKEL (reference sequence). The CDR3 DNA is TGTGCCAGCAGCCAAGGGACGGGGCTCTACGAGCAGTACTTC. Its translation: CASSQGTGLYEQYF.

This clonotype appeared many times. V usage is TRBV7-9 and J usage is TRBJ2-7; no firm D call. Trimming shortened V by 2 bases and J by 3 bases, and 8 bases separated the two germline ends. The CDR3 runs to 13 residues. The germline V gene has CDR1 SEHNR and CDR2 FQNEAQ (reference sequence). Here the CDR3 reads CASSLSTRYEQYF. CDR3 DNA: TGTGCCAGCAGCTTAAGCACCCGCTACGAGCAGTACTTC.

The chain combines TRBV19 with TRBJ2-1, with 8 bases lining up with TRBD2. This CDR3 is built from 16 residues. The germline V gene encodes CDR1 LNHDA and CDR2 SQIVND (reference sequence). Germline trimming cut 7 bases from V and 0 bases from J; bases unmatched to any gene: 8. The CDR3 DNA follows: TGTGCCAGTAAAACCCTAGCGGGCAGCTCCTACAATGAGCAGTTCTTC. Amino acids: CASKTLAGSSYNEQFF.

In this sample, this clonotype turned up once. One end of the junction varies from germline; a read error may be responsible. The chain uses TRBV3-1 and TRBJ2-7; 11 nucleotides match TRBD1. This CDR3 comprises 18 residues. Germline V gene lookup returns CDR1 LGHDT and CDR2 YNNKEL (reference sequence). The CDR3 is CATSTVSLWTGGLSEQYF. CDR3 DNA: TGTGCCACCAGCACGGTGTCACTCTGGACAGGGGGCCTAAGCGAGCAGTACTTC.

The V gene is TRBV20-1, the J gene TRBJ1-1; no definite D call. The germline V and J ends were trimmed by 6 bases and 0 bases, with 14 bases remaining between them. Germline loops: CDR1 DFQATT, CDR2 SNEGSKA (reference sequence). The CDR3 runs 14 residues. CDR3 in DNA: TGCAGTGCCCCCAAGACGGGTATGAACACTGAAGCTTTCTTT. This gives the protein CSAPKTGMNTEAFF.

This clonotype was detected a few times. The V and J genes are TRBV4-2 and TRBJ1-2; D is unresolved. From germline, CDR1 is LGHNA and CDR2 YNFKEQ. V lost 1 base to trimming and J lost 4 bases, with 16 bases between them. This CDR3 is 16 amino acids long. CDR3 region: CASSQGFREEFYGYTF. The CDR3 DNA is TGTGCCAGCAGCCAAGGGTTTCGGGAGGAATTCTATGGCTACACCTTC.

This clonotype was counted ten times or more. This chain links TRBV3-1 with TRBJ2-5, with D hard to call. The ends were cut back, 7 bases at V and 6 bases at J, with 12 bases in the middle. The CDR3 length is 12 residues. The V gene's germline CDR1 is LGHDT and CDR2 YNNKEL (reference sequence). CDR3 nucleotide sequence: TGTGCCAGCACTCAAAGCCCACAGACCCAGTACTTC. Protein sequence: CASTQSPQTQYF.

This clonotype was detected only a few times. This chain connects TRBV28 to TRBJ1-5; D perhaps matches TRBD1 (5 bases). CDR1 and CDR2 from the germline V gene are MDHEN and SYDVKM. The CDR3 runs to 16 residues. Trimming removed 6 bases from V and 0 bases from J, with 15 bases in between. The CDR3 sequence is CASSGEGSYSNQPQHF. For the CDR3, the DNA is TGTGCCAGCAGCGGTGAGGGGAGTTATAGCAATCAGCCCCAGCATTTT.

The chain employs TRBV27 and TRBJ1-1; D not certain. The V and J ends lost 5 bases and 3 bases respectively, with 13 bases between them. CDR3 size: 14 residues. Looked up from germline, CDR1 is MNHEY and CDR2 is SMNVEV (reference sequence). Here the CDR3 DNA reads TGTGCCAGCAGTCGACAACCGGGCGACACTGAAGCTTTCTTT. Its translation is CASSRQPGDTEAFF.

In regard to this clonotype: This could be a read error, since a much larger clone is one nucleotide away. CDR3 region: CASSHEVAENEQFF. The CDR3 DNA follows: TGCGCCAGCAGCCACGAAGTCGCGGAAAATGAGCAGTTCTTC. The rearrangement joins TRBV4-3 to TRBJ2-1; D gene ambiguous. The CDR3 is made up of 14 amino acids. Germline loops: CDR1 LGHNA, CDR2 YSLEER. Trimming left V 3 bases short and J 7 bases short, with 13 bases between.

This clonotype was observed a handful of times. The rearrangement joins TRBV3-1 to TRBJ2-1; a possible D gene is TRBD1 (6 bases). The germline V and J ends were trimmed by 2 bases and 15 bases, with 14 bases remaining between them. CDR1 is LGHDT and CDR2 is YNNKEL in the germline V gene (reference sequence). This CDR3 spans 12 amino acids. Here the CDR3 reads CASSQQGLPGFF. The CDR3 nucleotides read TGTGCCAGCAGCCAACAGGGGCTCCCCGGGTTCTTC.

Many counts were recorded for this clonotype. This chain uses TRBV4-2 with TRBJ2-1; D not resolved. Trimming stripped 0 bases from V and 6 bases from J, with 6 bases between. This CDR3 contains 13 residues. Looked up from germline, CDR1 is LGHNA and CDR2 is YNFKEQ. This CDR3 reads CASSQERTNEQFF. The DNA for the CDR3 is TGTGCCAGCAGCCAAGAAAGGACCAATGAGCAGTTCTTC.

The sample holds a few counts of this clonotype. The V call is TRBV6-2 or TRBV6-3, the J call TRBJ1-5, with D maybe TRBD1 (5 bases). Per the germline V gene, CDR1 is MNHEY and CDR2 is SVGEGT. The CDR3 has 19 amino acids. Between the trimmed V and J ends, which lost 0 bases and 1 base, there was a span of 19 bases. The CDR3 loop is CASSYSVVDAQGSNQPQHF. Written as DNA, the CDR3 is TGTGCCAGCAGTTACTCTGTCGTGGACGCCCAGGGCAGCAATCAGCCCCAGCATTTT.

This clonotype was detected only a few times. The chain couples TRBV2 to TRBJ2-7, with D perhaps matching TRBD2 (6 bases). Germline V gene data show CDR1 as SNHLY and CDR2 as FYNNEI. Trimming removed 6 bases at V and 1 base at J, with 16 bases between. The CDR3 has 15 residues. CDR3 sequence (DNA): TGTGCCAGCAGGGGTGGGGGGATAAGATCCTACGAGCAGTACTTC. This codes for CASRGGGIRSYEQYF.